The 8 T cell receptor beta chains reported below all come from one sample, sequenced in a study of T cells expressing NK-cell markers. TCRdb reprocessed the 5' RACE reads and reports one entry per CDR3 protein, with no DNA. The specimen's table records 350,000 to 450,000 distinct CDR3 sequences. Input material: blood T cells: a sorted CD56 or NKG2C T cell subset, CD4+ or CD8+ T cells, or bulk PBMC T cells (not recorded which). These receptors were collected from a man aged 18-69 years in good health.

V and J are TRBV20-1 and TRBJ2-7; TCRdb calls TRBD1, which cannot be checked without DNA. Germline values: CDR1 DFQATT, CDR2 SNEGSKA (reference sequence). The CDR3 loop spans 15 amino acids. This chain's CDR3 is CSAREPGQGTYEQYF.

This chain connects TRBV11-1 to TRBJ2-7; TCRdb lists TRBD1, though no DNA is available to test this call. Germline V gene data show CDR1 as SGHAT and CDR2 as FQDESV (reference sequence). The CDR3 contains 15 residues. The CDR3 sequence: CASSRGQGGTYEQYF.

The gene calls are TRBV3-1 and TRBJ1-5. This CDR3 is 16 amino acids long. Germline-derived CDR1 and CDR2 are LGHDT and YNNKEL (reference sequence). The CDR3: CASSQGLRATNQPQHF.

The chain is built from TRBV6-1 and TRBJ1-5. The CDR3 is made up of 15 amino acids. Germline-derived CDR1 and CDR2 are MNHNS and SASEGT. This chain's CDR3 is CASSEGRADNQPQHF.

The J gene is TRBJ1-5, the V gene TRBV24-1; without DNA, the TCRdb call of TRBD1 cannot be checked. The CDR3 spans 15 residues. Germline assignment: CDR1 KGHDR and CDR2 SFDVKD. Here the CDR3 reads CATSAPGQGSQPQHF.

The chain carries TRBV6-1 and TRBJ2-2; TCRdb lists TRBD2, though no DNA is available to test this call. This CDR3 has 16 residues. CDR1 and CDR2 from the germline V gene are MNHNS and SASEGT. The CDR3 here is CASRGLAGDNTGELFF.

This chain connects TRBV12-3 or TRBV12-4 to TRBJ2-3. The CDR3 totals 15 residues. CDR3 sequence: CASRSSIVLSYTQYF.

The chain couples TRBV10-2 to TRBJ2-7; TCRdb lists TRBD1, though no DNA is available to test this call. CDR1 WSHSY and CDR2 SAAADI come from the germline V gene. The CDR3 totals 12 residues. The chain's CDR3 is CASRAGGYEQYF.